Here is one T cell receptor beta chain with its context. This receptor's antigen is unknown. No much larger clonotype is one base removed from it; base qualities were not supplied. V is trimmed back by 5 bases and J by 6 bases, and the junction contains 13 bases that no gene match accounts for. Its CDR3 holds 16 amino acids, cysteine through phenylalanine. The entry retains the CDR3 DNA only, 48 bases that are in frame from base 1. CDR1 and CDR2 are drawn from the germline V gene: SGHTA, FQGNSA. The immunoSEQ Assay, a bias-controlled multiplex PCR, was used to amplify TCRbeta CDR3 regions from genomic DNA. The study's processing was this. The number of nucleated cells in each sample was estimated by amplification of reference gene primers within the assay. To quantify the absolute abundance of each unique TCRbeta CDR3 rearrangement, sequence reads were collapsed and filtered. Productive Simpson clonality was computed per sample as the square root of Simpson's diversity index over productive rearrangements. Imported from immuneACCESS, the table was reduced by TCRdb to in-frame sequences with V and J called. These copies leave out some clones; in studies compared against another copy, an unresolved V gene accounts for under half, and the cause of the remainder is not known. That table is the source of V, J and clone size, and D and trimming were worked out from the DNA. Present in this sample are roughly 160,000 clones, around nine tenths of which were seen just once. In total, the top ten clones hold around 1.9% of the sample.

The data stem from a study of blood T cell repertoires in COVID-19 (dated by TCRdb to the early 2020s). Regarding the study in general: Samples covering the acute and convalescent phases of COVID-19 were provided by collaborators in the United States, Italy and Spain. The material from the prospective study consisted of cDNA or gDNA derived from T cells, B-cell-depleted T cells, or PBMCs. Deeply sampled blood TCRbeta repertoires from subjects exposed to, actively infected with, or recovered from COVID-19 were included in the dataset. The repertoires were released in a freely available public database meant as a resource for research on the immune response to SARS-CoV-2. Samples were obtained from the ongoing ImmuneRACE study (first 160 participants) and from about 1,300 subjects provided by 6 global collaborators. Sample metadata almost always included a de-identified subject ID, COVID-19 status, age in years and sex. HLA class I and class II types, where available, came from metadata supplied by the sample provider rather than from assay-based typing. Study-wide conclusions, independent of this receptor: The quantity of clinical and demographic metadata differed by source and by participant and was supplied without curation.

Another Seattle source contributed samples from volunteer blood donors who had recovered from COVID-19. Whole blood was collected in K2EDTA tubes by collaborating institutions according to the institutions' own protocols. For TCRbeta analysis, collaborators shipped samples in one of three forms: frozen whole blood, isolated PBMCs, or DNA extracted from either of those sample types. Specimen: peripheral blood. This clonotype originated in a man aged 45-60 years who had recovered from COVID-19. Here the chain combines TRBV7-2 and TRBJ1-1, with 9 middle bases fitting TRBD1. The encoded CDR3 is CASSTKQGAALAEAFF. The sequenced DNA is TGTGCCAGCAGCACCAAACAGGGGGCTGCACTAGCTGAAGCTTTCTTT.